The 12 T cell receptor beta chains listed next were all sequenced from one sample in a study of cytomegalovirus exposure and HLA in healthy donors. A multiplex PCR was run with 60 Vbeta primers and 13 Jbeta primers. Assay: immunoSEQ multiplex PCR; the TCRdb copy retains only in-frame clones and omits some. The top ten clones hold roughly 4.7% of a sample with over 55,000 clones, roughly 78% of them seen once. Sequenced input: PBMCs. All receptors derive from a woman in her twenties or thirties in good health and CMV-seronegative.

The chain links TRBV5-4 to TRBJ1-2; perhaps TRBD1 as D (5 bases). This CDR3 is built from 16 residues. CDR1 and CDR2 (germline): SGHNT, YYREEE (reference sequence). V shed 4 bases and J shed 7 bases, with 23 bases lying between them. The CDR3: CASSPPLTRHGAGYTF. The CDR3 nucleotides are TGTGCCAGCAGCCCCCCCTTGACTAGACATGGGGCTGGCTACACCTTC.

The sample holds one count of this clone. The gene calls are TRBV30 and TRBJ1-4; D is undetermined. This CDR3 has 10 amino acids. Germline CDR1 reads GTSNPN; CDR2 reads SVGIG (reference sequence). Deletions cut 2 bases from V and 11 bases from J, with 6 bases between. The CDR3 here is CAWSNPKLFF. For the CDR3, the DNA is TGTGCCTGGAGTAATCCGAAACTGTTTTTT.

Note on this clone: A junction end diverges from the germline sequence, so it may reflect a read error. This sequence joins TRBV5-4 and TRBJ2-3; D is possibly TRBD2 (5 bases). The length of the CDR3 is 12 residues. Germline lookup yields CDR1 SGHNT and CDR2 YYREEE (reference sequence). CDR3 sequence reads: CASPSGTDTQYF. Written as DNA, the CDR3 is TGTGCCAGCCCAAGCGGCACGGATACGCAGTATTTT.

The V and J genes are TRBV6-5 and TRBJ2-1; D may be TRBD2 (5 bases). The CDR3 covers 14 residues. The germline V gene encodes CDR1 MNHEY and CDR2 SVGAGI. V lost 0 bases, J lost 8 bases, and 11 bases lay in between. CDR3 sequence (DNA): TGTGCCAGCAGTTACTCCCAGGACTGGCATGAGCAGTTCTTC. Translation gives CASSYSQDWHEQFF.

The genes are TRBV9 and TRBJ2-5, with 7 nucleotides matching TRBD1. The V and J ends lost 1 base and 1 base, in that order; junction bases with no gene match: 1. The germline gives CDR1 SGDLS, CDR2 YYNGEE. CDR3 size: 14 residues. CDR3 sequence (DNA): TGTGCCAGCAGCGTAAGGGACAGCCAAGAGACCCAGTACTTC. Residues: CASSVRDSQETQYF. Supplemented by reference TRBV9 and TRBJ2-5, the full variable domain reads DSGVTQTPKHLITATGQRVTLRCSPRSGDLSVYWYQQSLDQGLQFLIQYYNGEERAKGNILERFSAQQFPDLHSELNLSSLELGDSALYFCASSVRDSQETQYFGPGTRLLVL.

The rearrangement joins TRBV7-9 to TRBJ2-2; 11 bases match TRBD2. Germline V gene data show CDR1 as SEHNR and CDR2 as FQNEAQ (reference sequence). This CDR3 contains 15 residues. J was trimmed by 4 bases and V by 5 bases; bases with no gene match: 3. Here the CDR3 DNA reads TGTGCCAGCAGCCGCGGGACTAGCGGCACCGGGGAGCTGTTTTTT. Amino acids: CASSRGTSGTGELFF. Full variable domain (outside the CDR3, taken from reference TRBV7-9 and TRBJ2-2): DTGVSQNPRHKITKRGQNVTFRCDPISEHNRLYWYRQTLGQGPEFLTYFQNEAQLEKSRLLSDRFSAERPKGSFSTLEIQRTEQGDSAMYLCASSRGTSGTGELFFGEGSRLTVL.

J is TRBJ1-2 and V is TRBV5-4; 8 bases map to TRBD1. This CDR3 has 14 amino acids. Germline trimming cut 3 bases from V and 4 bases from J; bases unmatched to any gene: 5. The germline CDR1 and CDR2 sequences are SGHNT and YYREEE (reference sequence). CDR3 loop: CASSSGTGRYGYTF. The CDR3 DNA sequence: TGTGCCAGCAGCTCGGGGACAGGCCGCTATGGCTACACCTTC.

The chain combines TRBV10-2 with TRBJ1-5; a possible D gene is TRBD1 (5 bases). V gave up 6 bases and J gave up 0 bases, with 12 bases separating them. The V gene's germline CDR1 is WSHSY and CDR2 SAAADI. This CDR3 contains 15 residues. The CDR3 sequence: CASRAFRDSNQPQHF. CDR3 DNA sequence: TGCGCCAGCAGGGCCTTCAGGGATAGCAATCAGCCCCAGCATTTT.

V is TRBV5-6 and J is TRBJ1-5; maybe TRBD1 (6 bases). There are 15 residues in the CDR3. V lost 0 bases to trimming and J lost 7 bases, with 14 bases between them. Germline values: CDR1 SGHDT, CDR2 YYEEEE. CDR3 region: CASSLGQALNQPQHF. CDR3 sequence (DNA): TGTGCCAGCAGCTTGGGACAGGCCCTTAACCAGCCCCAGCATTTT.

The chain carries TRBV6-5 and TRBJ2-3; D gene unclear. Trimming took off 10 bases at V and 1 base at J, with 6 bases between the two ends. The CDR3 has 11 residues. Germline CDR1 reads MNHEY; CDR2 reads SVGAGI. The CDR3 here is CATGGTDTQYF. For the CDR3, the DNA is TGTGCCACCGGAGGCACAGATACGCAGTATTTT.

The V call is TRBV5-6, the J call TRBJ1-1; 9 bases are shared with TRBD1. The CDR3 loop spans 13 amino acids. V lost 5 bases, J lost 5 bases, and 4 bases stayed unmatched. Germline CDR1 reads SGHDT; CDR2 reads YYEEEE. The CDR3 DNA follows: TGTGCCAGCAGTTCGACAGGGGGGACTGAAGCTTTCTTT. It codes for CASSSTGGTEAFF.

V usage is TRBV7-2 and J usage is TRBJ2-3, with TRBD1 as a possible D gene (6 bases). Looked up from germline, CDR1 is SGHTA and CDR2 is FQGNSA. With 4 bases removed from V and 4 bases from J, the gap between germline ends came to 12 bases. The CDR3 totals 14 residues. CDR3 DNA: TGTGCCAGCAGCTCTCAGGACAGTCCAGATACGCAGTATTTT. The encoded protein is CASSSQDSPDTQYF.